This T cell receptor beta chain was captured in a study of siplizumab effects on memory and regulatory T cells. Study results and limitations: Memory T cells appeared less diverse than naive cells, which seemed to contribute substantially to alloresponse. Siplizumab significantly reduced alloreactive sequences traceable to unstimulated CD4+ memory cells. There were only a minor fraction of alloreactive clones that mapped to unstimulated subsets.

TCR templates numbering some 100,000 were assayed per sample. The data were produced by immunoSEQ multiplex PCR, yet TCRdb's version contains in-frame clones alone and is incomplete. The sample contains approximately 100,000 clones, about 91% of which appear only once. Deletions cut 1 base from V and 2 bases from J, with 6 bases between. This CDR3 spans 13 amino acids. Germline CDR1 is SGHTA and CDR2 is FQGNSA. Turning to this clone: The antigen is not known.

The rearrangement joins TRBV7-2 to TRBJ2-7; D is ambiguous. The TCR originated in a human donor in good health. Some clones in this sample may be carry-over from other donors' samples. The sequenced sample was CD4+ T cells sorted from blood. The CDR3 spells CASSLGKAYEQYF. In nucleotides, the CDR3 is TGTGCCAGCAGCTTAGGGAAGGCCTACGAGCAGTACTTC.